This T cell receptor (beta chain) appears in the sequencing data of a study of cytomegalovirus exposure and HLA in healthy donors. Losses at the gene ends were 3 bases for V and 8 bases for J; bases not matched to a gene: 11. The CDR3 totals 16 residues. Germline V gene sequence: CDR1 KGHSH, CDR2 LQKENI. In regard to this clone: Its antigen is unidentified.

Study-wide findings and caveats: TCR beta V- and J-gene trimming was later associated with a missense DCLRE1C variant.

The PCR had 60 Vbeta and 13 Jbeta primers. The table came from immunoSEQ multiplex PCR; TCRdb's copy has only in-frame clones and leaves some out. The sample table includes 100,000 to 150,000 clones. The V call is TRBV18, the J call TRBJ2-3; 10 bases match TRBD2. The TCR comes from a man aged 25 to 40 in good health and CMV-seronegative. The sample was PBMCs. In nucleotides, the CDR3 is TGTGCCAGCTCACCTCTAGCGGGAGTTCCCCCAGGTACGCAGTATTTT. The encoded protein is CASSPLAGVPPGTQYF.